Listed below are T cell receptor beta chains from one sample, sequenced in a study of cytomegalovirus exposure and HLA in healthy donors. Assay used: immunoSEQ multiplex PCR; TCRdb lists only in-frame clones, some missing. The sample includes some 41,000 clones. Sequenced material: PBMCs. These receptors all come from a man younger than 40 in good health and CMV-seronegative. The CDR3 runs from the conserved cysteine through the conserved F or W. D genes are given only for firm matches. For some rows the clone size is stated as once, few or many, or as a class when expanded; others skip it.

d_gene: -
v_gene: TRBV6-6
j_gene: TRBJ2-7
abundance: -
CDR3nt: TGTGCCAGCAGTTACGGAGCGGGTGCTTCCTACGAGCAGTACTTC
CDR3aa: CASSYGAGASYEQYF

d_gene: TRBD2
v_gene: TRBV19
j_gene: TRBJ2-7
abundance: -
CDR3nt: TGTGCCAGTAGTATTTCTGGCGACGGGAGGGGGTACGAGCAGTACTTC
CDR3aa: CASSISGDGRGYEQYF

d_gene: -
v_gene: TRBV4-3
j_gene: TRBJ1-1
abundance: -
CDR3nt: TGCGCCAGCAGCCAAGAGGTTACAGTTAACACTGAAGCTTTCTTT
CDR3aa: CASSQEVTVNTEAFF

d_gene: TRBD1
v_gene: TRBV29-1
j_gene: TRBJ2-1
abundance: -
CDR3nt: TGCAGCGTTGAGGCAGGGGGTACTGAGCAGTTCTTC
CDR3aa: CSVEAGGTEQFF

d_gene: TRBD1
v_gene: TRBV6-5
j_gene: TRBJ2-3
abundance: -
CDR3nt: TGTGCCAGCGGCCGGGACAGGGGCACAGATACGCAGTATTTT
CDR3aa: CASGRDRGTDTQYF

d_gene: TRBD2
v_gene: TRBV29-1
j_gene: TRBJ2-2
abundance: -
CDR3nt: TGCAGCGTTTTTTCCCTAGCGGTAGGCACCGGGGAGCTGTTTTTT
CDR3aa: CSVFSLAVGTGELFF

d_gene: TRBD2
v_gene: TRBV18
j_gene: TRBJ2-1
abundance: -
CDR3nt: TGTGCCAGCTCACCAAGGCCGACTAGCCCCTCCTACAATGAGCAGTTCTTC
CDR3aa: CASSPRPTSPSYNEQFF

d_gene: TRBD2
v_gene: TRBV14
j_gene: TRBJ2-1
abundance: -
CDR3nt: TGTGCCAGCAGCGCGACTAGCCTGTTTAATGAGCAGTTCTTC
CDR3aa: CASSATSLFNEQFF

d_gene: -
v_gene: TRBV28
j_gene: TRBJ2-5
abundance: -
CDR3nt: TGTGCCAGCAGTGCGAACCAAGAGACCCAGTACTTC
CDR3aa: CASSANQETQYF

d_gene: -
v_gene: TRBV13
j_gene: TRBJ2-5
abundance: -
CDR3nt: TGTGCCAGCAGCTTATCACAGGGTGAGAAAGAGACCCAGTACTTC
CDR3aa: CASSLSQGEKETQYF

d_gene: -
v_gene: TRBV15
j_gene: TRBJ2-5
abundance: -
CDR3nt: TGTGCCACCAGCGGAGGAGGGGGGGCGGTGGAGACCCAGTACTTC
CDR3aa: CATSGGGGAVETQYF

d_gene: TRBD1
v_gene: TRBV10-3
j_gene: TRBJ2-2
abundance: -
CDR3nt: TGTGCCACCGAAGGACAGGGGACCACCGGGGAGCTGTTTTTT
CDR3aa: CATEGQGTTGELFF

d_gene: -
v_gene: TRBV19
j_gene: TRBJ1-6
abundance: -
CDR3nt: TGTGCCAGCATGGACAGAAAAGCCTATAATTCACCCCTCCACTTT
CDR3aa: CASMDRKAYNSPLHF

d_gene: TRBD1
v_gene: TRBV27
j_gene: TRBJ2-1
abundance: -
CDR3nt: TGTGCCAGCAGTCTCGACAGGGGGGGCTACAATGAGCAGTTCTTC
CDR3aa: CASSLDRGGYNEQFF

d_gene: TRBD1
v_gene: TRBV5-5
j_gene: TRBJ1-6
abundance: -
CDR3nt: TGTGCCAGCAGCTTGGCCGGGACAGAAAATTCACCCCTCCACTTT
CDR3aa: CASSLAGTENSPLHF

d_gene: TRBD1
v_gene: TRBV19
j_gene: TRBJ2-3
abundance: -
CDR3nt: TGTGCCAGTAGTACATCCGGGACAGGGGGGACTAGAGATACGCAGTATTTT
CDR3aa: CASSTSGTGGTRDTQYF

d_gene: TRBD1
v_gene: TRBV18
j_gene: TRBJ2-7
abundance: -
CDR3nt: TGTGCCAGCTCACCAAGGACTCCCGGGACAGGGCCTGCCTACGAGCAGTACTTC
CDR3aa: CASSPRTPGTGPAYEQYF

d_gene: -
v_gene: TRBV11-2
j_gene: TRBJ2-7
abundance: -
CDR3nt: TGTGCCAGCAGCTTAATCAGGGATGATCCCTACGAGCAGTACTTC
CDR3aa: CASSLIRDDPYEQYF

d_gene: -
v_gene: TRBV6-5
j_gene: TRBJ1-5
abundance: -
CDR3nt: TGTGCCAGCAGCCCTGGTACAGGGACCAATCAGCCCCAGCATTTT
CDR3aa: CASSPGTGTNQPQHF

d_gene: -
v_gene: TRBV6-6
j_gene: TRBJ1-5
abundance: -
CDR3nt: TGTGCCAGCAGCAAACAGGGTATGAACAATCAGCCCCAGCATTTT
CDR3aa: CASSKQGMNNQPQHF

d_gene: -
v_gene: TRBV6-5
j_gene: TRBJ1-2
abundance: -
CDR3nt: TGTGCCAGCAGCCGGACCAGTGGGGGCTGGGGCTACACCTTC
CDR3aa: CASSRTSGGWGYTF

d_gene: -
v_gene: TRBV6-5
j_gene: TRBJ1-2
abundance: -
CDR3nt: TGTGCCGTTATAGGGAAGGGCGAGGGTGGCTACACCTTC
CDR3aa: CAVIGKGEGGYTF

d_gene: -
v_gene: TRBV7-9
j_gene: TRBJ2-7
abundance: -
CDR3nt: TGTGCCACCGGGGACTTGTCCTACGAGCAGTACTTC
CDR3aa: CATGDLSYEQYF

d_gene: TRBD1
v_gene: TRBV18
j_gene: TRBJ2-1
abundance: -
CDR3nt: TGTGCCAGCTCACCACGTCCGGGACAGCCCGATAATGAGCAGTTCTTC
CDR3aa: CASSPRPGQPDNEQFF

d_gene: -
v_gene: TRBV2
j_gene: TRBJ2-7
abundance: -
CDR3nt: TGTGCCACCAAAACGGAGTCCTACGAGCAGTACTTC
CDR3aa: CATKTESYEQYF

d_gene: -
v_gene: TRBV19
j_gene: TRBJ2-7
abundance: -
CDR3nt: TGTGCCAGTAGCCGGGACAAGATGGGCGAGCAGTACTTC
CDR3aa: CASSRDKMGEQYF

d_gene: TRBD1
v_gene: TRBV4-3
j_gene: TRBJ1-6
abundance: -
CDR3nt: TGCGCCAGCAACCAAGGACAGGGTCATTCACCCCTCCACTTT
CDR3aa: CASNQGQGHSPLHF

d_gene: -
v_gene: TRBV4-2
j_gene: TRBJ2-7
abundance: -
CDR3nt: TGTGCCAGCAGCCAAGAGGACAAAAAGGAGCAGTACTTC
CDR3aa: CASSQEDKKEQYF

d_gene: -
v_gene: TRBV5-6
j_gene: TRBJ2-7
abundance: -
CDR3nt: TGTGCCAGCAGCTTCGAAGGGGGCTACGAGCAGTACTTC
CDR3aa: CASSFEGGYEQYF

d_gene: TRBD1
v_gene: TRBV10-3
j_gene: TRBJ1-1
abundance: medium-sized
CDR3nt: TGTGCCATCAGTGCCCAGGGGGCGAAGACTGAAGCTTTCTTT
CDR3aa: CAISAQGAKTEAFF

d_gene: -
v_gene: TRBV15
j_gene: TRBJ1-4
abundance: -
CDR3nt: TGTGCCACCAGCAGAGATCTAGGTGCAACTAATGAAAAACTGTTTTTT
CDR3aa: CATSRDLGATNEKLFF